This TCR beta chain was retrieved from a study of blood T cell repertoires in COVID-19. The wider study: Sample material is recorded as cDNA or gDNA derived from T cells, B-cell-depleted T cells, or PBMCs.

Per the germline V gene, CDR1 is GTSNPN and CDR2 is SVGIG (reference sequence). Trimming took 0 bases from V and 0 from J; bases not matched to a gene: 11. CDR3 length equals 18 residues. In the original processing: Estimates of nucleated cell counts were drawn from the amplification of reference gene primers. Using immunoSEQ multiplex PCR, the repertoire was profiled, and TCRdb retains in-frame clones only, with some absent. That table gives V, J and clone size, and the DNA gave D and trimming. The sample holds some 260,000 clones, around 80% seen once. The sequence came from a woman aged 40-49 years with active or convalescent COVID-19. The chain uses TRBV30 and TRBJ2-5, with TRBD2 identical over 9 bases. Source material: peripheral blood. The CDR3 DNA reads as TGTGCCTGGAGTGTAGCGCCTAGCGGGGCACCGTACCAAGAGACCCAGTACTTC. This encodes CAWSVAPSGAPYQETQYF.